This T cell receptor (beta chain) came from a study of shared clonotypes between healthy human individuals. Study-wide background: Three plates were used per donor for CD4 naive, three for CD4 memory, two for CD8 naive and one for CD8 memory.

Deep level was the assay's run setting. Sorted subsets were amplified in replicate PCRs using 150 to 250 ng DNA, around 30,000 T cell genomes. This table comes from immunoSEQ multiplex PCR, and its TCRdb copy is limited to in-frame clones, with some not included. The sample shows about 330,000 clones, about 74% of them seen only once. The CDR3 totals 17 residues. With V trimmed by 5 bases and J by 5 bases, 12 bases remained unmatched. Looked up from germline, CDR1 is ENHRY and CDR2 is SYGVKD. The gene calls are TRBV10-3 and TRBJ2-1; TRBD2 agrees at 10 bases. This TCR came from a man aged 25-45 years in good health. Material: memory CD4+ T cells sorted from blood. Specified subset: CD45RA-negative fraction. The CDR3 here is CAISKTSGPNGDNEQFF. The CDR3 DNA is TGTGCCATCAGTAAGACTAGCGGGCCTAACGGGGACAATGAGCAGTTCTTC.